A single sample is the source of the 7 T cell receptor beta chains below, sequenced in a study of shared clonotypes between healthy human individuals. Sequencing was performed with immunoSEQ multiplex PCR; in TCRdb, only in-frame clones are kept and a portion is missing. The table shows about 1 million clones, with around 82% occurring only once. Sequencing used memory CD4+ T cells from PBMCs. The subset was: CD45RA-negative fraction. These receptors came from a man aged 18 to 30 in good health. Some clones in this sample may be carry-over from other donors' samples.

The CDR3 sequence is CASSQGTEIYGYTF. The CDR3 DNA is TGCGCCAGCAGCCAGGGGACGGAGATCTATGGCTACACCTTC. The chain is built from TRBV4-1 and TRBJ1-2; TRBD1 is a possible D gene (5 bases). The CDR3 is 14 residues long. Germline V CDR1 and CDR2: MGHRA, YSYEKL. Between the trimmed V and J ends, which lost 3 bases and 4 bases, there was a span of 12 bases.

The CDR3 loop is CASSPQPGRYGGGYTF. In DNA form, the CDR3 reads TGTGCCAGTAGTCCACAACCGGGACGGTATGGAGGTGGCTACACCTTC. The rearrangement links TRBV19 to TRBJ1-2; perhaps TRBD1 as D (5 bases). Per germline, CDR1 LNHDA and CDR2 SQIVND (reference sequence). Trimming removed 5 bases from V and 7 bases from J, with 23 bases in between. The CDR3 loop spans 16 amino acids.

This chain connects TRBV7-9 to TRBJ1-4; possible D gene TRBD1, 6 bases. CDR1 is SEHNR, CDR2 FQNEAQ, per germline (reference sequence). Trimming cost V 5 bases and J 0 bases, with 19 bases left between them. This CDR3 contains 18 residues. The CDR3 bases are TGTGCCAGCAGCCGCGGGGCAGGGGCAGAGGCAACTAATGAAAAACTGTTTTTT. As protein: CASSRGAGAEATNEKLFF.

This sequence joins TRBV5-1 and TRBJ2-2; 7 bases align to TRBD2. V lost 1 base, J lost 0 bases, and 3 bases stayed unmatched. The germline V gene encodes CDR1 SGHRS and CDR2 YFSETQ. CDR3 length: 16 amino acids. The CDR3 nucleotides are TGCGCCAGCAGCTTGTGGCTAGCGGCGAACACCGGGGAGCTGTTTTTT. It yields the protein CASSLWLAANTGELFF.

The V call is TRBV27, the J call TRBJ1-4, with a tentative D call TRBD1 (5 bases). This CDR3 region has 18 residues. Germline values: CDR1 MNHEY, CDR2 SMNVEV (reference sequence). V lost 2 bases to trimming and J lost 5 bases, with 21 bases between them. The CDR3 is CASSLRGKVTEQNEKLFF. The DNA of the CDR3 is TGTGCCAGCAGTTTAAGGGGCAAGGTTACAGAGCAAAATGAAAAACTGTTTTTT.

J is TRBJ2-7 and V is TRBV15, with D hard to call. Germline CDR1 and CDR2: LNHNV and YYDKDF (reference sequence). This CDR3 has 16 amino acids. The ends were cut back, 0 bases at V and 0 bases at J, with 12 bases in the middle. The CDR3 DNA is TGTGCCACCAGCAGAGATCACGAGACCTACTCCTACGAGCAGTACTTC. Its translation: CATSRDHETYSYEQYF. The full variable domain, rest sourced from reference TRBV15 and TRBJ2-7, is DAMVIQNPRYQVTQFGKPVTLSCSQTLNHNVMYWYQQKSSQAPKLLFHYYDKDFNNEADTPDNFQSRRPNTSFCFLDIRSPGLGDTAMYLCATSRDHETYSYEQYFGPGTRLTVT.

This chain uses TRBV14 with TRBJ2-7; D could derive from TRBD1 or TRBD2 (5 bases each). V was shortened by 4 bases and J by 2 bases, with 15 bases between the two germline ends. This CDR3 comprises 15 residues. Germline V CDR1 and CDR2: SGHDN, FVKESK. DNA for the CDR3: TGTGCCAGCAGCCCTTACGGGACCTCCGCCTACGAGCAGTACTTC. Protein product: CASSPYGTSAYEQYF.